This passage covers 29 T cell receptor beta chains from one sample sequenced in a study of cytomegalovirus exposure and HLA in healthy donors. The PCR contained 60 Vbeta and 13 Jbeta primers. Assay used: immunoSEQ multiplex PCR; TCRdb lists only in-frame clones, some missing. The sample holds tens of thousands of clones. The specimen sequenced was PBMCs. The receptors shown here come from a female donor in good health and CMV-seronegative.

The chain recombines TRBV7-6 with TRBJ1-1; a possible D gene is TRBD1 (6 bases). CDR3 length: 15 residues. Germline V gene lookup returns CDR1 SGHVS and CDR2 FNYEAQ. Trimming stripped 1 base from V and 3 bases from J, with 12 bases between. CDR3 region: CASSLGLGAYTEAFF. Written as DNA, the CDR3 is TGTGCCAGCAGCTTAGGGCTGGGGGCCTACACTGAAGCTTTCTTT.

CDR3 bases: TGTGCCTGGAGCTTACAGGGGGGGACAGATACGCAGTATTTT. This codes for CAWSLQGGTDTQYF. The rearrangement links TRBV30 to TRBJ2-3, with D possibly matching TRBD1 (8 bases). CDR1 and CDR2 from the germline V gene are GTSNPN and SVGIG (reference sequence). V was pared by 3 bases and J by 3 bases, with 13 bases between. The CDR3 has 14 amino acids.

The chain combines TRBV5-6 with TRBJ1-5; D ambiguous. V lost 5 bases and J 0 bases, leaving 9 bases between the germline ends. Germline loops: CDR1 SGHDT, CDR2 YYEEEE. CDR3 length equals 14 residues. The CDR3 coding sequence is TGTGCCAGCAGTTACAGCTATAGCAATCAGCCCCAGCATTTT. It specifies CASSYSYSNQPQHF. Variable domain in full (rest from reference TRBV5-6 and TRBJ1-5): DAGVTQSPTHLIKTRGQQVTLRCSPKSGHDTVSWYQQALGQGPQFIFQYYEEEERQRGNFPDRFSGHQFPNYSSELNVNALLLGDSALYLCASSYSYSNQPQHFGDGTRLSIL.

The chain couples TRBV29-1 to TRBJ2-1, with TRBD2 matching 13 bases. Germline V gene sequence: CDR1 SQVTM, CDR2 ANQGSEA. CDR3 size: 19 residues. V was pared by 7 bases and J by 9 bases, with 24 bases of the junction left unmatched. The CDR3 coding sequence is TGCAGCGCTGAGACCCTTGACGAACCTGGACTAGCGGGAGAGGGTGAGCAGTTCTTC. Translated, it gives CSAETLDEPGLAGEGEQFF.

In DNA, the CDR3 is TGTGCCAGCAGTGAAAACCTAGACAGGGACAATTCACCCCTCCACTTT. It specifies CASSENLDRDNSPLHF. The chain is built from TRBV2 and TRBJ1-6; 7 bases match TRBD1. The CDR3 totals 16 residues. CDR1 SNHLY and CDR2 FYNNEI come from the germline V gene. V gave up 2 bases and J gave up 7 bases; unmatched junction bases: 8.

The gene calls are TRBV6-5 and TRBJ2-5, with TRBD1 as a possible D gene (6 bases). Trimming removed 5 bases from V and 1 base from J, with 8 bases in between. The CDR3 length is 13 residues. CDR1 is MNHEY, CDR2 SVGAGI, per germline. CDR3 sequence: CASSLDSQETQYF. In nucleotides, the CDR3 is TGTGCCAGCAGTCTGGACAGCCAAGAGACCCAGTACTTC.

V usage is TRBV11-2 and J usage is TRBJ1-6; TRBD1 aligns across 8 bases. From germline, CDR1 is SGHAT and CDR2 FQNNGV. Trimming cost V 3 bases and J 6 bases; bases outside gene matches: 4. The CDR3 consists of 15 residues. As DNA, the CDR3 is TGTGCCAGCAGCTTCCGGGACAGGTTTAATTCACCCCTCCACTTT. Translated, it gives CASSFRDRFNSPLHF.

The V and J genes are TRBV18 and TRBJ2-3, with 10 bases matching TRBD2. The CDR3 consists of 17 residues. Germline CDR1 reads KGHSH; CDR2 reads LQKENI. The J segment lost 3 bases and the V segment lost 3 bases, leaving 9 bases of the junction unmatched. The CDR3: CASSPRPSGSLTDTQYF. CDR3 bases: TGTGCCAGCTCACCCCGGCCTAGCGGGAGTCTGACAGATACGCAGTATTTT.

This chain uses TRBV9 with TRBJ1-1; D ambiguous. Deletions cut 1 base from V and 6 bases from J, with 13 bases between. In germline, CDR1 is SGDLS, CDR2 YYNGEE. The CDR3 runs 14 residues. CDR3: CASSVRGMGAEAFF. CDR3 DNA: TGTGCCAGCAGCGTAAGAGGGATGGGAGCTGAAGCTTTCTTT.

The rearrangement joins TRBV9 to TRBJ2-2; perhaps TRBD2 as D (5 bases). Trimming shortened V by 0 bases and J by 1 base, and 7 bases separated the two germline ends. In germline, CDR1 is SGDLS, CDR2 YYNGEE. This CDR3 has 15 residues. The CDR3 spells CASSVDRGNTGELFF. The CDR3 DNA is TGTGCCAGCAGCGTAGATCGGGGGAACACCGGGGAGCTGTTTTTT. Filled out from reference TRBV9 and TRBJ2-2, the complete variable domain reads DSGVTQTPKHLITATGQRVTLRCSPRSGDLSVYWYQQSLDQGLQFLIQYYNGEERAKGNILERFSAQQFPDLHSELNLSSLELGDSALYFCASSVDRGNTGELFFGEGSRLTVL.

V and J are TRBV7-2 and TRBJ1-1; D gene ambiguous. Germline CDR1 reads SGHTA; CDR2 reads FQGNSA. V was pared by 2 bases and J by 6 bases, with 10 bases between. CDR3 length equals 13 residues. The CDR3 coding sequence is TGTGCCAGCAGCTTACCGGCGGGCCCTGAAGCTTTCTTT. Its protein is CASSLPAGPEAFF. Together with reference TRBV7-2 and TRBJ1-1, the CDR3 gives the full variable domain: GAGVSQSPSNKVTEKGKDVELRCDPISGHTALYWYRQSLGQGLEFLIYFQGNSAPDKSGLPSDRFSAERTGGSVSTLTIQRTQQEDSAVYLCASSLPAGPEAFFGQGTRLTVV.

CDR3 residues: CASSLVSRDGYEQYF. CDR3 in DNA: TGTGCCAGCAGCTTAGTGTCCCGGGATGGGTACGAGCAGTACTTC. The chain links TRBV7-9 to TRBJ2-7; a weak D match, TRBD2 (5 bases). Germline V gene data show CDR1 as SEHNR and CDR2 as FQNEAQ (reference sequence). V lost 1 base and J lost 4, with 14 bases in between. The CDR3 is 15 residues long.

The rearrangement uses TRBV4-3 and TRBJ1-1, with D perhaps matching TRBD1 (5 bases). The V gene lost 0 bases and the J gene lost 2 bases, with 10 bases spanning the gap. Germline V CDR1 and CDR2: LGHNA, YSLEER. This CDR3 contains 15 residues. DNA for the CDR3: TGCGCCAGCAGCCAAGATTTGCAGGGAAACACTGAAGCTTTCTTT. This sequence encodes CASSQDLQGNTEAFF.

This chain joins TRBV6-5 and TRBJ2-1; no definite D call. V was trimmed by 6 bases and J by 4 bases, leaving 4 bases between them. The CDR3 sequence is 11 residues long. Per the germline V gene, CDR1 is MNHEY and CDR2 is SVGAGI. CDR3: CASRLYNEQFF. CDR3 coding DNA: TGTGCCAGCAGACTTTACAATGAGCAGTTCTTC.

This sequence joins TRBV29-1 and TRBJ2-7; 9 nucleotides line up with TRBD1. Trimming cost V 6 bases and J 3 bases; bases outside gene matches: 12. The CDR3 extends over 15 amino acids. The V gene's germline CDR1 is SQVTM and CDR2 ANQGSEA. CDR3 residues: CSVGTGSDGHYEQYF. CDR3 DNA: TGCAGCGTGGGGACAGGGTCAGATGGGCACTACGAGCAGTACTTC.

The chain combines TRBV29-1 with TRBJ2-7, with 12 bases identical to TRBD2. V lost 4 bases, J lost 7 bases, and 11 bases stayed unmatched. The CDR3 loop spans 15 amino acids. Germline assignment: CDR1 SQVTM and CDR2 ANQGSEA. The DNA of the CDR3 is TGCAGCGTTGTAGGGCTAGCGGGGGGGCTCGGAGAGCAGTACTTC. Residues: CSVVGLAGGLGEQYF.

In DNA, the CDR3 is TGTGCCAGCACCCCGACCCCCTCTAGTTGGGAGACCCAGTACTTC. This sequence encodes CASTPTPSSWETQYF. The chain uses TRBV7-9 and TRBJ2-5; D remains ambiguous. Germline CDR1 is SEHNR and CDR2 is FQNEAQ (reference sequence). Trimming pared 7 bases from V and 5 bases from J, leaving 20 bases between. The CDR3 length is 15 residues.

The chain couples TRBV30 to TRBJ1-1; D possibly corresponds to TRBD1 (6 bases). Germline assignment: CDR1 GTSNPN and CDR2 SVGIG (reference sequence). CDR3 size: 14 residues. Trimming removed 3 bases at V and 4 bases at J, with 15 bases between. The DNA for the CDR3 is TGTGCCTGGAGGAGGGGGAACCAGGTCACTGAAGCTTTCTTT. This translates into CAWRRGNQVTEAFF.

V is TRBV11-3 and J is TRBJ2-3, with 7 bases fitting TRBD2. V lost 4 bases to trimming and J lost 0 bases; unmatched junction nucleotides: 7. The CDR3 covers 16 residues. Germline CDR1 SGHNT, CDR2 YENEEA. Here the CDR3 reads CASSSRLAVSTDTQYF. The CDR3 DNA sequence: TGTGCCAGCAGCTCTCGACTAGCAGTTAGCACAGATACGCAGTATTTT.

The chain combines TRBV28 with TRBJ1-5; no clear D gene. V was trimmed by 1 base and J by 6 bases, leaving 10 bases between them. The CDR3 sequence is 14 residues long. CDR1 is MDHEN and CDR2 is SYDVKM in the germline V gene. The CDR3 coding sequence is TGTGCCAGCAGTTTATCGGCAGGCTCTCAGCCCCAGCATTTT. As protein: CASSLSAGSQPQHF.

This chain connects TRBV29-1 to TRBJ2-7, with TRBD1 as a possible D gene (6 bases). This CDR3 has 12 residues. Trimming took 5 bases from V and 3 from J, leaving 11 bases between them. Germline V gene data show CDR1 as SQVTM and CDR2 as ANQGSEA. The CDR3 DNA sequence: TGCAGCGTTTGGGACAAGAACTACGAGCAGTACTTC. Translating gives CSVWDKNYEQYF.

This rearrangement joins TRBV18 to TRBJ1-6, with D unresolved. V shed 6 bases and J shed 9 bases, with 18 bases lying between them. The germline V gene has CDR1 KGHSH and CDR2 LQKENI. This CDR3 has 15 residues. The CDR3 spells CASSPTSDGGSPLHF. For the CDR3, the DNA is TGTGCCAGCTCCCCGACATCGGACGGAGGTTCACCCCTCCACTTT.

The gene calls are TRBV30 and TRBJ1-1, with D tentatively TRBD1 (6 bases). The germline CDR1 and CDR2 sequences are GTSNPN and SVGIG (reference sequence). V lost 3 bases to trimming and J lost 4 bases, with 24 bases between them. The CDR3 is made up of 17 amino acids. CDR3 DNA sequence: TGTGCCTGGAGACTAGGGGTCAGAGGGGGAAAAGGCACTGAAGCTTTCTTT. Its translation is CAWRLGVRGGKGTEAFF.

This rearrangement joins TRBV19 to TRBJ2-7; D is undetermined. V lost 5 bases, J lost 3 bases, and 11 bases lay in between. Germline CDR1 and CDR2: LNHDA and SQIVND (reference sequence). This CDR3 is 13 amino acids long. CDR3 protein: CASSQVNGYEQYF. As DNA, the CDR3 is TGTGCCAGTAGTCAAGTAAACGGCTACGAGCAGTACTTC.

The chain carries TRBV4-3 and TRBJ2-3, with D perhaps TRBD1 (5 bases). CDR1 is LGHNA and CDR2 is YSLEER in the germline V gene. The CDR3 contains 15 residues. V was cut by 2 bases and J by 1 base, with 10 bases left in between. The CDR3 protein is CASSQRSQGTDTQYF. The CDR3 DNA sequence: TGCGCCAGCAGCCAACGCTCACAGGGCACAGATACGCAGTATTTT.

This chain links TRBV4-3 with TRBJ1-2; 7 bases are a match to TRBD1. CDR1 and CDR2 from the germline V gene are LGHNA and YSLEER. The trim removed 1 base at V and 4 bases at J, leaving 9 bases unmatched. The CDR3 length is 16 residues. CDR3 region: CASSQVNQGDLYGYTF. CDR3 bases: TGCGCCAGCAGCCAAGTGAACCAGGGGGACCTCTATGGCTACACCTTC.

The V and J genes are TRBV18 and TRBJ2-5; possible D gene TRBD1, 6 bases. V lost 3 bases to trimming and J lost 7 bases, with 15 bases between them. The germline CDR1 and CDR2 sequences are KGHSH and LQKENI. This CDR3 comprises 14 residues. This CDR3 is CASSPSGTSGTQYF. DNA of the CDR3: TGTGCCAGCTCACCCTCCGGGACATCGGGGACCCAGTACTTC.

The chain joins TRBV4-1 to TRBJ1-1; 11 bases match TRBD1. V shed 4 bases and J 8 bases; nucleotides not matched to a gene: 3. CDR3 length equals 13 residues. Germline loops: CDR1 MGHRA, CDR2 YSYEKL. The CDR3 spells CASSPGQGAEAFF. CDR3 coding DNA: TGCGCCAGCAGCCCCGGACAGGGGGCAGAAGCTTTCTTT.

The V and J genes are TRBV9 and TRBJ2-3; TRBD1 is a possible D gene (6 bases). V was cut by 6 bases and J by 2 bases, with 16 bases left in between. This CDR3 comprises 15 residues. Germline-derived CDR1 and CDR2 are SGDLS and YYNGEE. The CDR3 here is CASTSGHRITDTQYF. In DNA form, the CDR3 reads TGTGCCAGCACCTCGGGACACCGCATCACAGATACGCAGTATTTT.